The sequence of this TCR beta chain was determined in a study of follicular helper T cells after annual influenza vaccination. Germline V CDR1 and CDR2: SNHLY, FYNNEI. V was pared by 3 bases and J by 6 bases, with 12 bases between. This CDR3 is 13 amino acids long. Sequenced by immunoSEQ multiplex PCR; TCRdb stores in-frame clones only, minus some. The data contain over 11,000 clones, 80% to 90% of them seen just once; the ten biggest clones take up about 0.26%. Stated time point: 2014-2015 season, pre-vaccination. There are a few counts of this clone. Antigen unknown. Notes on the study in general: Each annual vaccination recalled recurring oligoclonal ICOS+CD38+ cTfh clonotypes.

The sequence came from an adult who received the influenza vaccine. The chain is built from TRBV2 and TRBJ2-7; D might be TRBD1 or TRBD2, each matching 5 bases. Sequencing used CXCR5- memory CD4+ T cells sorted from blood, obtained on the day of influenza vaccination. The CDR3 nucleotides are TGTGCCAGCAGTGAGGGGGTTGTAGGCGAGCAGTACTTC. Its protein is CASSEGVVGEQYF.